This entry concerns a single TCR beta chain. What it binds is unknown. TCRdb redid the calling of the RT-PCR reads with MiXCR, one entry per CDR3 protein. The sample holds a few hundred thousand distinct CDR3 sequences, less than 7.5% seen once. CDR3 length: 13 amino acids. The V gene lost 3 bases and the J gene lost 1 base, with 6 bases spanning the gap. Looked up from germline, CDR1 is SGHDN and CDR2 is FVKESK. The data belong to a study of response to subunit inactivated influenza vaccine. The study, taken as a whole, reports: Each seasonal flu vaccination may recruit only limited new T cells, authors suggested.

The chain joins TRBV14 to TRBJ1-1; D is ambiguous. The sample here was PBMCs from blood, taken roughly 24 months after vaccination. The TCR was taken from a man aged 50 to 69 who received an inactivated influenza vaccine. The DNA for the CDR3 is TGTGCCAGCAGCCATTGGCAGAACACTGAAGCTTTCTTT. It translates to CASSHWQNTEAFF.